The source of this T cell receptor beta chain is a study of blood T cell repertoires in COVID-19. Study-wide context: The analysed material was cDNA or gDNA that came from T cells, B-cell-depleted T cells, or PBMCs.

The germline V gene has CDR1 LGHNA and CDR2 YSLEER. CDR3 size: 13 residues. The V end was cut by 1 base, the J end by 7 bases, with 10 bases between. As handled by the study authors: Amplified reference gene primers provided the basis for estimating nucleated cell counts. Clones were read by immunoSEQ multiplex PCR, and TCRdb kept only the in-frame ones, dropping some. Clonal size and the V and J genes are those of that table, whereas D and trimming came from the DNA. The sample shows 120,000 to 150,000 clones, over 70% of them seen only once. The sample comprised peripheral blood. The V gene is TRBV4-3, the J gene TRBJ1-2; D is ambiguous. This clonotype originated in a man between 50 and 59 years old who had recovered from COVID-19. Written as DNA, the CDR3 is TGCGCCAGCAGCCAAGGCTCCGGACTTGGCTACACCTTC. Protein: CASSQGSGLGYTF.